This TCR beta chain was sequenced during a study of vaccination effects on CD4 cells after COVID-19. Study-level points and caveats: The study dataset contains few convalescent patients and includes no early post-infection timepoints. Clones of infection and vaccine origin contracted markedly late after vaccination.

Regarding this clone: Its matching antigen is unknown.

Libraries were prepared by immunoSEQ multiplex PCR; TCRdb keeps only in-frame clonotypes and omits some of them. This sample has approximately 65,000 clones; just under 75% occur once, and the top ten carry around 1.5%. After expansion with viral peptide pools in the ViraFEST assay, antigen-specific CD4+ T cells were sequenced. CD4+ T cells were isolated after around 10 days of culture. Subjects were given two BNT162b2 or mRNA-1273 vaccine doses. Cultivation was performed at two million PBMC per well with roughly 10 IU/ml IL-2 and about 9.6 ug/ml peptides added. Per germline, CDR1 DFQATT and CDR2 SNEGSKA (reference sequence). V lost 6 bases and J 5 bases, leaving 7 bases between the germline ends. CDR3 length: 10 amino acids.

The sequence was obtained from a human donor who received a COVID-19 vaccine. The sample in question was CD4+ T cells from PBMCs cultured with HCoV-229E spike peptides, obtained after COVID-19 vaccination. V gene TRBV20-1 combines with J gene TRBJ2-5; D remains unclear. The CDR3 sequence is CSASWETQYF. In DNA form, the CDR3 reads TGCAGTGCGTCGTGGGAGACCCAGTACTTC.